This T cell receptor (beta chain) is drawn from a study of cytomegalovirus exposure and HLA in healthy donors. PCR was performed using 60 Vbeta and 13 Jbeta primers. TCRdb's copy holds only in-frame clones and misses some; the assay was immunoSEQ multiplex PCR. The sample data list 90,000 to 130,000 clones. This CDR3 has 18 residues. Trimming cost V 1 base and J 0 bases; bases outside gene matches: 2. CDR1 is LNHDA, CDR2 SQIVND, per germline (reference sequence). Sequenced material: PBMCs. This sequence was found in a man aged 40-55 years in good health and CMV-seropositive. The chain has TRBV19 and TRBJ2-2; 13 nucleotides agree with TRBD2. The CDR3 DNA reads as TGTGCCAGTAGTATAGGGACTAGCGGGAGCCCGAACACCGGGGAGCTGTTTTTT. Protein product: CASSIGTSGSPNTGELFF.